This T cell receptor (beta chain) came from a study of patients and donors after allogeneic stem cell transplantation. TCRdb reprocessed the RT-PCR reads via MiXCR and lists one record per CDR3 protein. In the table there are 150,000 to 200,000 distinct CDR3 sequences, 25% to 35% of which are singletons. The germline gives CDR1 MNHEY, CDR2 SVGEGT. CDR3 length: 14 amino acids. The trim removed 7 bases at V and 4 bases at J, leaving 10 bases unmatched. Sequencing input: blood, either unsorted or a sorted T cell fraction (not recorded which). The chain uses TRBV6-2 or TRBV6-3 and TRBJ2-7; 7 bases map to TRBD1. This receptor was taken from a human donor who was either an allogeneic HSCT recipient or a stem cell or donor lymphocyte infusion donor (not recorded which). It is not recorded whose cells these are; they may come from a transplant donor. CDR3 in amino acids: CASTVTGTTYEQYF. CDR3 nucleotide sequence: TGTGCCAGCACCGTGACAGGGACGACGTACGAGCAGTACTTC.